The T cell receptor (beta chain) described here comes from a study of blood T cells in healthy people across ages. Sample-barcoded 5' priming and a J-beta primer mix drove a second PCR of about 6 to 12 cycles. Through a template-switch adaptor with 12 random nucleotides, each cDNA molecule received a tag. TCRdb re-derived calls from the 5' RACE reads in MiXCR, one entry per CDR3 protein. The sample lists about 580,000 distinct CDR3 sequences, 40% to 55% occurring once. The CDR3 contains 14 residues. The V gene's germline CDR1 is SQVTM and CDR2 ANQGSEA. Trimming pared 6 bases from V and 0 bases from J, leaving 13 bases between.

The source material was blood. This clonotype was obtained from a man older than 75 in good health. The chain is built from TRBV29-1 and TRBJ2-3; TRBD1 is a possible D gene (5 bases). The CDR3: CSVASRGSTDTQYF. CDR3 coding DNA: TGCAGCGTCGCTTCAAGGGGTAGCACAGATACGCAGTATTTT.